What follows describes a single T cell receptor beta chain. What it binds is unknown. 60 Vbeta and 13 Jbeta primers were used in PCR. Data came from immunoSEQ multiplex PCR; TCRdb stores just in-frame clones and leaves some out. The sample lists about 130,000 clones; around four fifths were seen once. These data are taken from a study of cytomegalovirus exposure and HLA in healthy donors. Points from the study as a whole: In a later analysis, most CMV-associated TCR beta chains appeared HLA-restricted. Later analysis identified a missense DCLRE1C variant that was linked to TCR beta V- and J-gene trimming. The study reported that TCR beta sequences accurately predicted HLA-A and HLA-B alleles in most subjects.

V was shortened by 6 bases and J by 3 bases, with 12 bases between the two germline ends. The CDR3 contains 14 residues. CDR1 and CDR2 from the germline V gene are GTSNPN and SVGIG (reference sequence). The receptor was isolated from a boy younger than 18 in good health and CMV-seronegative. The chain links TRBV30 to TRBJ1-6; a possible D gene is TRBD1 (6 bases). Sequencing was performed on PBMCs. CDR3 in amino acids: CACSDSLYNSPLHF. The CDR3 DNA reads TGTGCCTGCTCGGACAGCCTCTATAATTCACCCCTCCACTTT.